Listed below are T cell receptor beta chains from one sample, sequenced in a study of T cells in localized non-small cell lung cancer. Generated by immunoSEQ multiplex PCR, the TCRdb table keeps only in-frame clones and is missing some. The repertoire holds around 26,000 clones, with about 91% as singletons. Here the sequenced sample was peripheral blood mononuclear cells, taken before any cancer treatment. These receptors were collected from a woman between 35 and 75 years old with stage III lung adenocarcinoma. CDR3s include the opening cysteine and the closing phenylalanine or tryptophan.

J: TRBJ2-2
V: TRBV5-5
length: 15
CDR3: CASSLGRTSAGELFF

J: TRBJ2-7
V: TRBV5-5
length: 14
CDR3: CASSLGPRSDEQYF

J: TRBJ1-3
V: TRBV5-1
length: 14
CDR3: CASSLGGPGNTIYF

J: TRBJ2-2
V: TRBV2
length: 13
CDR3: CASTEGYTGELFF

J: TRBJ1-2
V: TRBV4-1
length: 14
CDR3: CASSRGQAGSGYTF

J: TRBJ2-2
V: TRBV4-3
length: 15
CDR3: CASSHSSAGTGELFF

J: TRBJ2-7
V: TRBV6-5
length: 11
CDR3: CAAGEQAAQYF

J: TRBJ2-5
V: TRBV2
length: 13
CDR3: CASRPDTRETQYF

J: TRBJ1-2
V: TRBV15
length: 15
CDR3: CATSRERGGPYGYTF

J: TRBJ2-3
V: TRBV7-3
length: 18
CDR3: CASSVGTSGSGSTDTQYF

J: TRBJ1-1
V: TRBV20-1
length: 10
CDR3: CSAIIKKAFF

J: TRBJ2-1
V: TRBV11-3
length: 14
CDR3: CASSSWGGRNEQFF

J: TRBJ2-5
V: TRBV7-2
length: 18
CDR3: CASSLAYQGQGAGETQYF

J: TRBJ2-5
V: TRBV11-2
length: 13
CDR3: CASSPGLVETQYF

J: TRBJ1-5
V: TRBV5-1
length: 15
CDR3: CASSFGQGENQPQHF

J: TRBJ1-2
V: TRBV6-1
length: 14
CDR3: CASIPTGSNYGYTF

J: TRBJ2-1
V: TRBV15
length: 14
CDR3: CATSGGGTYNEQFF

J: TRBJ2-2
V: TRBV11-2
length: 14
CDR3: CASGSSLVAGELFF

J: TRBJ1-1
V: TRBV2
length: 14
CDR3: CASSDRRGVTEAFF

J: TRBJ2-7
V: TRBV6-5
length: 13
CDR3: CASSYDSSYEQYF

J: TRBJ1-2
V: TRBV30
length: 13
CDR3: CAWSLGINYGYTF

J: TRBJ2-2
V: TRBV9
length: 15
CDR3: CASSVGGIGTGELFF

J: TRBJ2-2
V: TRBV7-6
length: 15
CDR3: CASSFTGADTGELFF

J: TRBJ2-3
V: TRBV5-1
length: 14
CDR3: CATKGDSHTDTQYF

J: TRBJ2-5
V: TRBV5-8
length: 15
CDR3: CASSRSGRIGETQYF

J: TRBJ2-2
V: TRBV7-7
length: 14
CDR3: CASSLGVNTGELFF

J: TRBJ2-7
V: TRBV7-2
length: 15
CDR3: CASSLSPVGSYEQYF

J: TRBJ2-5
V: TRBV7-9
length: 14
CDR3: CASSSRGNQETQYF

J: TRBJ2-7
V: TRBV13
length: 15
CDR3: CASSLSNPPPYEQYF

J: TRBJ2-7
V: TRBV5-5
length: 15
CDR3: CASSLRRVGSYEQYF

J: TRBJ1-3
V: TRBV14
length: 13
CDR3: CASSQLQGNTIYF

J: TRBJ2-1
V: TRBV27
length: 14
CDR3: CASSPLAGDNEQFF

J: TRBJ1-5
V: TRBV6-1
length: 14
CDR3: CASKGINSNQPQHF

J: TRBJ1-5
V: TRBV5-8
length: 15
CDR3: CASSLQGYSNQPQHF

J: -
V: TRBV11-2
length: 16
CDR3: CASSLGRGRSSYEQYF

J: TRBJ2-3
V: TRBV25-1
length: 15
CDR3: CASSESGGAGDTQYF

J: TRBJ2-1
V: TRBV4-1
length: 17
CDR3: CASSQGYPHLSYNEQFF

J: TRBJ2-6
V: TRBV15
length: 16
CDR3: CATSRDGPSGANVLTF

J: TRBJ1-1
V: TRBV29-1
length: 12
CDR3: CSVVGGNTEAFF

J: TRBJ1-3
V: TRBV27
length: 16
CDR3: CASTSLEGNTGNTIYF